This record covers a single T cell receptor (beta chain). The antigen is undetermined. Trimming shortened V by 0 bases and J by 5 bases, and 12 bases separated the two germline ends. The germline gives CDR1 SGHKS, CDR2 YYEKEE (reference sequence). CDR3 size: 15 residues. This entry comes from a study of vaccination effects on CD4 cells after COVID-19. This table comes from immunoSEQ multiplex PCR, and its TCRdb copy is limited to in-frame clones, with some not included. The table records about 20,000 clones, roughly 80% of them present only once. Within the ViraFEST assay, antigen-specific CD4+ T cells underwent expansion with viral peptide pools prior to sequencing. CD4+ T cell isolation took place after approximately ten days of culture. Each vaccine recipient was nucleocapsid antibody negative and had no prior SARS-CoV-2 infection. Study-level findings and limits: Clones of infection and vaccine origin contracted markedly late after vaccination.

The rearrangement links TRBV5-5 to TRBJ2-1; no firm D call. The sequencing here drew on CD4+ T cells from PBMCs cultured with HCoV-NL63 spike peptides, taken before COVID-19 vaccination. The TCR was taken from a human donor who received a COVID-19 vaccine. The CDR3 protein is CASSLDGGWDNEQFF. The CDR3 nucleotides are TGTGCCAGCAGCTTGGATGGCGGCTGGGACAATGAGCAGTTCTTC.